This T cell receptor (beta chain) is drawn from a study of CD8+ T cells in alopecia areata. Study as a whole: Scalp area affected, as a percentage, set the severity score of treated patients. General observations from the study: Scalp sequencing also captures normal skin's resident alphabeta T cells. It was lesional scalp, especially alopecia totalis/universalis, that showed higher clonality than normal scalp.

In the case of this clone: Its antigen is unknown.

Trimming removed 4 bases at V and 2 bases at J, with 9 bases between. This CDR3 has 13 amino acids. CDR1 MNHNS and CDR2 SASEGT come from the germline V gene. Reverse transcription of extracted RNA yielded cDNA, which provided the sequencing template. The protocol was immunoSEQ multiplex PCR, while the TCRdb copy is restricted to in-frame clones and leaves out a portion. The sample yields approximately 140,000 clones, around 83% seen once. Stated treatment: oral pan-JAK inhibitor, 5-10 mg twice daily. It was from alopecia areata patients that lesional scalp punch biopsies and peripheral blood were collected.

The chain combines TRBV6-1 with TRBJ2-7; D possibly corresponds to TRBD2 (6 bases). Here the sequenced sample was CD8+ T cells sorted from blood, taken at week 4, from a patient treated with tofacitinib. The TCR was taken from a human donor with alopecia areata. Here the CDR3 reads CASSVLAPYEQYF. The CDR3 DNA reads as TGTGCCAGCAGTGTCCTAGCGCCCTACGAGCAGTACTTC.